Listed below are T cell receptor beta chains from one sample, sequenced in a study of beta chain features in type 1 diabetes. Data came from immunoSEQ multiplex PCR; TCRdb stores just in-frame clones and leaves some out. This sample has fewer than 500,000 clones; about 15% occur once, and the top ten carry approximately 0.035%. The specimen sequenced was naive CD4+ T cells from blood. The source of these receptors is a young man in good health. Each CDR3 is given without its conserved first and last residue.

j_gene | v_gene | CDR3aa
TRBJ2-5 | TRBV9 | ASSPPSGLAGSWETQY
TRBJ2-5 | TRBV29-1 | SVLTSGKTQY
TRBJ2-5 | TRBV15 | ATSRDPGTQY
TRBJ2-1 | TRBV9 | ASSVVPTSNEQF
TRBJ2-2 | TRBV5-6 | ASREQGPIGELF
TRBJ2-5 | TRBV20-1 | SARGGETQY
TRBJ1-3 | TRBV7-2 | ASSVWGPGNTIY
TRBJ2-2 | TRBV5-1 | ASSLGGGATGELF
TRBJ2-1 | TRBV5-4 | ASSEPRGTGGLSDNEQF
TRBJ2-7 | TRBV11-2 | ASSLDPTSGEQY
TRBJ1-4 | TRBV7-9 | ASSPRRGTNEKLF
TRBJ2-1 | TRBV28 | ASSGTSGGDEQF
TRBJ1-2 | TRBV7-9 | ATTSSPQGTRGYT
TRBJ2-1 | TRBV27 | ASSFGTSGRNTYNEQF
TRBJ2-1 | TRBV4-2 | ASSRLAGESNEQF
TRBJ2-2 | TRBV30 | AWRKAGKVTGELF
TRBJ2-1 | TRBV7-9 | ASSAYRSSRNEQF
TRBJ2-1 | TRBV23-1 | ASTRGTGHEQF
TRBJ1-1 | TRBV4-3 | ASSRRDHPMNTEAF
TRBJ2-4 | TRBV2 | ASSGLASRIQY
TRBJ1-5 | TRBV14 | ASSPSGGEGWPQH
TRBJ2-5 | TRBV6-5 | ASSYGLQETQY
TRBJ2-5 | TRBV6-6 | ASSLQGRETQY
TRBJ2-3 | TRBV20-1 | SARITDTQY
TRBJ2-3 | TRBV7-9 | ASSLRRTGGGAADTQY
TRBJ1-1 | TRBV19 | ASMALGGNTEAF
TRBJ2-1 | TRBV27 | ASSLLVSSPEDVHNEQF
TRBJ2-7 | TRBV7-8 | ASSLVRGPSYEQY
TRBJ2-1 | TRBV4-3 | ASSQDPGFSSYNEQF
TRBJ2-5 | TRBV14 | ASSQDAGLTGETQY
TRBJ1-1 | TRBV30 | ACRSGTGGWGTEAF
TRBJ2-1 | TRBV19 | ASRRTSGPYNEQF
TRBJ2-3 | TRBV27 | ASSLLAGGLTDTQY
TRBJ2-7 | TRBV4-3 | ASSASGTGRYEQY
TRBJ2-7 | TRBV5-4 | ASSLAGGGTSYEQY
TRBJ1-2 | TRBV10-3 | AKRDGSLNGYT
TRBJ1-3 | TRBV9 | ASSAGTVLSGNTIY
TRBJ1-1 | TRBV6-4 | ASSSQTNTEAF
TRBJ2-5 | TRBV7-2 | ASSLVGLETQY
TRBJ1-5 | TRBV7-2 | ASSLGHYSNQPQH
TRBJ2-5 | TRBV7-2 | ASSWGQGAETQY
TRBJ2-3 | TRBV7-2 | ASSLRTSGWGTDTQY
TRBJ2-2 | TRBV29-1 | SVGDRVAGELF
TRBJ2-1 | TRBV5-6 | ASSIGARRGTANEQF
TRBJ2-2 | TRBV19 | ASRAPGAGELF
TRBJ2-4 | TRBV7-9 | ASSLDPGRGLNIQY
TRBJ2-3 | TRBV14 | ASSQDGRLAGSTDTQY